This T cell receptor beta chain was captured in a study of blood T cell repertoires in COVID-19. Background on the study: Researchers got acute and convalescent COVID-19 samples from the United States, Italy and Spain.

Looked up from germline, CDR1 is SGHDT and CDR2 is YYEEEE. This CDR3 has 13 residues. Trimming took off 0 bases at V and 5 bases at J, with 8 bases between the two ends. Authors' analysis steps: Cell counts per sample came from amplifying reference gene primers. Only in-frame clones appear in the TCRdb table, and some are missing; sequencing was by immunoSEQ multiplex PCR. The V and J calls and clone size are taken from that table; D and trimming were inferred from the DNA. Found here are 180,000 or so clones, around 81% of them singletons; the top ten hold about 10%. The sequenced sample was peripheral blood. This sequence was found in a woman between 40 and 55 years old with COVID-19, enrolled during active disease. The chain employs TRBV5-6 and TRBJ1-1, with D unclear. The CDR3 nucleotides are TGTGCCAGCAGCTTGGTTAGCTGGACTGAAGCTTTCTTT. Translated: CASSLVSWTEAFF.